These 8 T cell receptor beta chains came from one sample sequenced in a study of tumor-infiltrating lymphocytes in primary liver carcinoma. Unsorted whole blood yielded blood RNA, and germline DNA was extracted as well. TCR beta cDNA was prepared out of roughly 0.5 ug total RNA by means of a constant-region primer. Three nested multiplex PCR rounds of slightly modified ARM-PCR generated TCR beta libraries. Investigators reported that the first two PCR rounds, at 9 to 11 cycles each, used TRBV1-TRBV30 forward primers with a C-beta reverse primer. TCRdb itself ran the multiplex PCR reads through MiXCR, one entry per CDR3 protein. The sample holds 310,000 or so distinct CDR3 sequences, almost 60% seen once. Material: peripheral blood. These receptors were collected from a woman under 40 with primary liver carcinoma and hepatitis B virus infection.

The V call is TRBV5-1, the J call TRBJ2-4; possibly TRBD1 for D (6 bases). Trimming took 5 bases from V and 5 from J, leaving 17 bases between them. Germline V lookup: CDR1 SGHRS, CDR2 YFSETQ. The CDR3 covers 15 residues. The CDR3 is CASRYGTLNENIQYF. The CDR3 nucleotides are TGCGCCAGCAGGTACGGGACACTGAATGAAAACATTCAGTACTTC.

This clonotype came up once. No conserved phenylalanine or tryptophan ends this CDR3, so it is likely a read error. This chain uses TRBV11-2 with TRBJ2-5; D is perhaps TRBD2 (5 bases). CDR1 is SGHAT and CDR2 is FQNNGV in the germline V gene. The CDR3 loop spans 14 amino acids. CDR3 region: CASSSTGLGETQYI. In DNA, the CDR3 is TGTGCCAGTAGCTCCACTGGACTTGGGGAGACCCAGTACATC.

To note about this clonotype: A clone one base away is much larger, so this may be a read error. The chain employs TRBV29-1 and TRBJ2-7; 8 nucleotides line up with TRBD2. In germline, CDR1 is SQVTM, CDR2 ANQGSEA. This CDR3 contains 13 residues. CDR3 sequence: CSALTGTRGEQCF. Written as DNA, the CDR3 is TGCAGCGCCCTCACCGGGACTAGGGGGGAGCAGTGCTTC.

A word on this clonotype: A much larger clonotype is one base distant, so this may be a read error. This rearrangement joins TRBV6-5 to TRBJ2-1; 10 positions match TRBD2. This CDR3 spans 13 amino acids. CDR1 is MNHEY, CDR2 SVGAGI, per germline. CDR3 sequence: CTSCQLAGYEQFF. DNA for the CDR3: TGTACCAGCTGCCAACTAGCGGGATATGAGCAGTTCTTC.

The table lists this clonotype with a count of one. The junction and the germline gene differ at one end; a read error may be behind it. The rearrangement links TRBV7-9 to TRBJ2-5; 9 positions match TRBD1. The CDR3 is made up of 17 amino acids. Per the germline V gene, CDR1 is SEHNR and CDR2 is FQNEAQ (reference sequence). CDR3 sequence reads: CASRGTGGVSGKETQHF. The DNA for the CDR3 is TGTGCCAGCAGGGGAACAGGGGGCGTGTCAGGGAAAGAGACCCAGCACTTC.

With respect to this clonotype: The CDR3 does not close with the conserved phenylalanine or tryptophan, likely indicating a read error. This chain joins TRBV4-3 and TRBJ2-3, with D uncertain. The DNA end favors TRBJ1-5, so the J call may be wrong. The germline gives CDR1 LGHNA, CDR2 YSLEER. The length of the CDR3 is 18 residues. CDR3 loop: CASSQEGLAGGPTDMQHL. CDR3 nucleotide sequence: TGCGCCAGCAGCCAAGAAGGTCTAGCGGGAGGGCCAACAGATATGCAGCATTTA.

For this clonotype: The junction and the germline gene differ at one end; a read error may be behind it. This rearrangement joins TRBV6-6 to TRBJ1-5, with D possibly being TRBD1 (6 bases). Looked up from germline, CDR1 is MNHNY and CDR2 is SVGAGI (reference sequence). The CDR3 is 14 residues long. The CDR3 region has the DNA TGTGCCAGCTGCAGATCTGGGGGCGGTCAGTCCCAGCATTTT. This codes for CASCRSGGGQSQHF.

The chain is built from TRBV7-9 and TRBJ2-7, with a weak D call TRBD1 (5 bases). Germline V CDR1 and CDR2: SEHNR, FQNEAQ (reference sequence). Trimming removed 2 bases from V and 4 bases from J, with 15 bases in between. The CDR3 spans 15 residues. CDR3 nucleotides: TGTGCCAGCAGCTTACGGCAGGGTGACGATTACGAGCAGTACTTC. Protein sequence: CASSLRQGDDYEQYF.